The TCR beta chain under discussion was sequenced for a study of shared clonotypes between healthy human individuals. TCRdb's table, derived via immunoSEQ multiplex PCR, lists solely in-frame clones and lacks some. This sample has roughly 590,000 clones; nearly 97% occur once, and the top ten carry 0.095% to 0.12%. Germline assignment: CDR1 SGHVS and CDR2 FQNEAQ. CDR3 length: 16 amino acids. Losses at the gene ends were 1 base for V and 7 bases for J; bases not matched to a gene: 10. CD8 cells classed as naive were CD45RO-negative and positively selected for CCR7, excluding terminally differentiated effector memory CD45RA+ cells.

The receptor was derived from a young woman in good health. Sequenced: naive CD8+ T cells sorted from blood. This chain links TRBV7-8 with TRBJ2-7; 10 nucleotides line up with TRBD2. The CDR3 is CASSLGTSGAFREQYF. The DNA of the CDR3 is TGTGCCAGCAGCTTAGGGACTAGCGGAGCCTTTCGGGAGCAGTACTTC.